The sequence of this TCR beta chain was determined in a study of blood T cell repertoires in COVID-19. About the study: The United States, Italy and Spain were the sources of the acute and convalescent COVID-19 samples.

CDR3 length: 11 residues. V trimming: 10 bases; J trimming: 7 bases; junction bases outside the gene matches: 6. CDR1 LNHDA and CDR2 SQIVND come from the germline V gene (reference sequence). The table lists this clone with a count of one. Source study methods: Amplification of reference gene primers provided the estimated nucleated cell counts. Some clones are missing from TCRdb's copy, which holds only in-frame ones; the method was immunoSEQ multiplex PCR. Clone size and the V and J calls come from that table; the DNA yielded D and trimming. The sample consists of about 210,000 clones, almost 90% of them appearing once.

The sequencing sample was made of peripheral blood. This sequence was found in a man aged 18 to 30 with active or convalescent COVID-19. The chain joins TRBV19 to TRBJ1-2; 7 nucleotides line up with TRBD1. The CDR3 DNA reads as TGTGCCACCCTGACAGGGCTTGGCTACACCTTC. Amino acids: CATLTGLGYTF. The full variable domain, its missing parts supplied by reference TRBV19 and TRBJ1-2, is DGGITQSPKYLFRKEGQNVTLSCEQNLNHDAMYWYRQDPGQGLRLIYYSQIVNDFQKGDIAEGYSVSREKKESFPLTVTSAQKNPTAFYLCATLTGLGYTFGSGTRLTVV.